The 5 T cell receptor beta chains in this list originate from one sample, sequenced in a study of OX40 agonist ivuxolimab in advanced cancers. Sequenced by immunoSEQ multiplex PCR; TCRdb stores in-frame clones only, minus some. The sample has tens of thousands of clones, around nine tenths seen once. The source was CD4+ or CD8+ T cells sorted from blood, collected in a trial of the OX40 agonist ivuxolimab. These receptors all stem from an adult with an advanced solid tumor such as melanoma, head and neck, liver or kidney cancer.

This chain joins TRBV12-5 and TRBJ2-1, with TRBD2 matching over 12 bases. The V segment lost 5 bases and the J segment 4 bases; nucleotides outside the gene matches: 3. Germline assignment: CDR1 LGHNT and CDR2 FRNRAP. The CDR3 has 15 residues. CDR3 nucleotides: TGTGCTAGTGGTGCGACTAGCGGGAGATACAATGAGCAGTTCTTC. Translating it yields CASGATSGRYNEQFF.

This clone is a singleton in its sample. Here the CDR3 reads CASNKRDSSSYEQYF. CDR3 DNA sequence: TGTGCCAGCAATAAAAGGGACTCTAGCTCCTACGAGCAGTACTTC. The V call is TRBV6-5, the J call TRBJ2-7; the D gene is possibly TRBD2 (6 bases). The CDR3 sequence is 15 residues long. V lost 7 bases and J 0 bases, leaving 16 bases between the germline ends. The germline V gene encodes CDR1 MNHEY and CDR2 SVGAGI.

This chain links TRBV5-1 with TRBJ2-2, with 11 bases aligning to TRBD2. The CDR3 loop spans 16 amino acids. Germline CDR1 is SGHRS and CDR2 is YFSETQ. The V and J ends lost 4 bases and 0 bases, in that order; junction bases with no gene match: 2. The CDR3, as DNA: TGCGCCAGCAGCGGGACTAGCGGATCGAACACCGGGGAGCTGTTTTTT. Its translation is CASSGTSGSNTGELFF.

The CDR3 nucleotides read TGTGCCAGCAGCTTCGGACATCGGAACACTGAAGCTTTCTTT. Translated, it gives CASSFGHRNTEAFF. This chain links TRBV5-4 with TRBJ1-1; D may be TRBD1 (5 bases). Germline CDR1 and CDR2: SGHNT and YYREEE (reference sequence). The V end was cut by 2 bases, the J end by 1 base, with 9 bases between. The CDR3 runs 14 residues. The complete variable domain, with remaining parts taken from reference TRBV5-4 and TRBJ1-1, reads ETGVTQSPTHLIKTRGQQVTLRCSSQSGHNTVSWYQQALGQGPQFIFQYYREEENGRGNFPPRFSGLQFPNYSSELNVNALELDDSALYLCASSFGHRNTEAFFGQGTRLTVV.

V is TRBV5-1 and J is TRBJ2-7; D may be TRBD1 or TRBD2 (6 bases each). Germline V lookup: CDR1 SGHRS, CDR2 YFSETQ. The CDR3 spans 14 residues. The V gene lost 5 bases and the J gene lost 4 bases, with 16 bases spanning the gap. The CDR3 here is CASSPGGGLYEQYF. The CDR3 DNA reads as TGCGCCAGCAGTCCCGGAGGGGGTTTGTACGAGCAGTACTTC. Using reference TRBV5-1 and TRBJ2-7 for the parts outside the CDR3, the full variable domain is KAGVTQTPRYLIKTRGQQVTLSCSPISGHRSVSWYQQTPGQGLQFLFEYFSETQRNKGNFPGRFSGRQFSNSRSEMNVSTLELGDSALYLCASSPGGGLYEQYFGPGTRLTVT.